This T cell receptor beta chain appears in the sequencing data of a study of persistence of HIV-infected CD4 T cells. In the study overall: A couple of participants gave one leukapheresis sample; others gave up to about 180 mL blood repeatedly. Study-wide results and caveats: Antigen-responding cells were enriched for degenerate expanded CDR3beta sequences.

This CDR3 is 14 amino acids long. After removal of 1 base from V and 6 bases from J, the junction contained 4 bases not matched to a gene. From germline, CDR1 is MNHNS and CDR2 SASEGT. Nonspecific anti-CD3/anti-CD28 bead stimulation represents the broad CD4+ T cell repertoire. CD4+ T cells upregulating both CD40 ligand and CD69 were sorted as responding cells. Sequencing used immunoSEQ version 4 in survey mode. Method: immunoSEQ multiplex PCR; TCRdb's copy keeps in-frame clones and lacks some. The sample lists 35,000 to 50,000 clones, approximately 91% occurring once. As for this clone: The target antigen is unknown.

The chain uses TRBV6-1 and TRBJ2-3, with 7 nucleotides matching TRBD2. The sequences come from CD4+ T cells sorted from PBMCs after roughly 18-hour stimulation, collected from a patient who received antiretroviral therapy. This clonotype originated in an adult man with HIV who was CMV-seropositive. This CDR3 reads CASSEGDGGDTQYF. CDR3 DNA sequence: TGTGCCAGCAGTGAAGGGGACGGGGGGGATACGCAGTATTTT.